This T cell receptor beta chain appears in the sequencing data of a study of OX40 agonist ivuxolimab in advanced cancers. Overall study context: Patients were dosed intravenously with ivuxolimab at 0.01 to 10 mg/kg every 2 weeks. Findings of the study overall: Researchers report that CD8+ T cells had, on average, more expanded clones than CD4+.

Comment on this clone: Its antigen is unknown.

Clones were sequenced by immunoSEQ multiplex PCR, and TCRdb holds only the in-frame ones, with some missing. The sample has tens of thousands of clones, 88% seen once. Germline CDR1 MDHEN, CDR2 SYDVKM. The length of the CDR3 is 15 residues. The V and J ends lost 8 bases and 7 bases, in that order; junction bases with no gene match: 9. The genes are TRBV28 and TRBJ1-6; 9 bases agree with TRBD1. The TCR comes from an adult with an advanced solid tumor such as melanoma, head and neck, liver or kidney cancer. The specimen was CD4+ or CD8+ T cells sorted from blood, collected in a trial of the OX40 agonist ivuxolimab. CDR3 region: CASHFRDRANSPLHF. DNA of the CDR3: TGTGCCAGCCACTTTCGGGACAGGGCAAATTCACCCCTCCACTTT.